Following are 7 T cell receptor beta chains from one sample sequenced in a study of neurological immune-mediated disorders. Via MiXCR, TCRdb re-called the 5' RACE reads, giving one row per CDR3 protein. The data hold 35,000 to 50,000 distinct CDR3 sequences, with 14% observed a single time. The specimen sequenced was CD4+ T cells from blood. Receptors originate from a woman aged 55 to 70 with HTLV-1-associated myelopathy (HAM/TSP).

This clonotype was found many times. CDR3 region: CSVAAGGLYFYNEQFF. In DNA, the CDR3 is TGCAGCGTTGCGGCGGGGGGGCTTTATTTCTACAATGAGCAGTTCTTC. The V call is TRBV29-1, the J call TRBJ2-1; TRBD2 agrees at 9 bases. The length of the CDR3 is 16 residues. Germline-derived CDR1 and CDR2 are SQVTM and ANQGSEA. V shed 4 bases and J 3 bases; nucleotides not matched to a gene: 10.

This clonotype was recorded many times. This sequence joins TRBV7-8 and TRBJ2-1, with 10 positions matching TRBD2. Trimming took 2 bases from V and 9 from J; bases not matched to a gene: 7. Germline CDR1 is SGHVS and CDR2 is FQNEAQ. CDR3 length equals 15 residues. The CDR3: CASSLRAGGFGEQFF. The CDR3 bases are TGTGCCAGCAGCTTACGAGCGGGGGGGTTCGGTGAGCAGTTCTTC.

This clonotype was detected many times. J is TRBJ2-3 and V is TRBV7-6, with D tentatively TRBD1 (5 bases). CDR1 and CDR2 from the germline V gene are SGHVS and FNYEAQ. V was clipped by 2 bases and J by 4 bases, with 10 bases between them. This CDR3 is built from 14 residues. CDR3 DNA sequence: TGTGCCAGCAGCTTAAGCAGGGTTGCAGATACGCAGTATTTT. This translates into CASSLSRVADTQYF.

The sample holds a few counts of this clonotype. The chain carries TRBV15 and TRBJ2-7; 8 nucleotides line up with TRBD2. J lost 4 bases, V lost 6 bases, and 5 bases had no gene match. This CDR3 spans 13 amino acids. Germline CDR1 reads LNHNV; CDR2 reads YYDKDF (reference sequence). CDR3 sequence: CATSIGGGYEQYF. As DNA, the CDR3 is TGTGCCACCAGTATCGGGGGGGGATACGAGCAGTACTTC.

The sample holds many counts of this clonotype. The CDR3 is CAIRTSGESGTQYF. The CDR3 DNA reads as TGTGCCATCCGGACTAGCGGGGAGTCGGGGACGCAGTATTTT. The rearrangement uses TRBV10-3 and TRBJ2-3; TRBD2 aligns across 12 bases. The CDR3 runs to 14 residues. Germline CDR1 is ENHRY and CDR2 is SYGVKD. V lost 8 bases, J lost 9 bases, and 9 bases stayed unmatched.

This clonotype was observed many times. V and J are TRBV20-1 and TRBJ1-6; D is perhaps TRBD1 (6 bases). Germline-derived CDR1 and CDR2 are DFQATT and SNEGSKA (reference sequence). This CDR3 is 15 amino acids long. V was trimmed by 0 bases and J by 7 bases, leaving 13 bases between them. The CDR3 reads CSARDLGQPNSPLHF. CDR3 nucleotide sequence: TGCAGTGCTAGAGACCTTGGACAGCCAAATTCACCCCTCCACTTT.

The table lists this clonotype with many counts. The chain has TRBV6-1 and TRBJ1-6; weak D call: TRBD1 (5 bases). The CDR3 is 13 residues long. Germline CDR1 reads MNHNS; CDR2 reads SASEGT. The ends were cut back, 10 bases at V and 7 bases at J, with 14 bases in the middle. This CDR3 reads CATAQGGNSPLHF. Here the CDR3 DNA reads TGTGCCACCGCTCAGGGAGGCAATTCACCCCTCCACTTT.